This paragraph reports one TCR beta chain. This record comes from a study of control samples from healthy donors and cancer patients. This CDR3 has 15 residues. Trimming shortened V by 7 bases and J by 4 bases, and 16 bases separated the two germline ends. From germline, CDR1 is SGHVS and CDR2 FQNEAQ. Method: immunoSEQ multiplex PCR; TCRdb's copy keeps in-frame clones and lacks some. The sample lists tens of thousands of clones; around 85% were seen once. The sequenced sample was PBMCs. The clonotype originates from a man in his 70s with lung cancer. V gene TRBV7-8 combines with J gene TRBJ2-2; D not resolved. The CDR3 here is CASNLTPLSTGELFF. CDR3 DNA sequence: TGTGCCAGCAACCTAACCCCCCTGTCCACCGGGGAGCTGTTTTTT.